The 11 T cell receptor beta chains below were found in one sample sequenced in a study of cytomegalovirus exposure and HLA in healthy donors. A multiplex PCR was run with 60 Vbeta primers and 13 Jbeta primers. The method was immunoSEQ multiplex PCR; TCRdb's version includes in-frame clones alone and lacks a portion of them. The table records about 200,000 clones, over 75% of them present only once. Sequencing was performed on PBMCs. Receptors were obtained from a woman aged 25 to 39 in good health and CMV-seronegative.

V and J are TRBV7-6 and TRBJ2-3, with TRBD2 matching 9 bases. Germline CDR1 and CDR2: SGHVS and FNYEAQ. The CDR3 is 18 amino acids. V lost 8 bases and J lost 0; bases outside the gene matches: 15. In nucleotides, the CDR3 is TGTGCCAGCTCCATTCCGACTAGCGGTGGTGGTAGCACAGATACGCAGTATTTT. Protein sequence: CASSIPTSGGGSTDTQYF. Supplemented by reference TRBV7-6 and TRBJ2-3, the full variable domain reads GAGVSQSPRYKVTKRGQDVALRCDPISGHVSLYWYRQALGQGPEFLTYFNYEAQQDKSGLPNDRFSAERPEGSISTLTIQRTEQRDSAMYRCASSIPTSGGGSTDTQYFGPGTRLTVL.

This clone turned up a few times. In nucleotides, the CDR3 is TGTGCCATCAGTGAGGAGACAATAAATCAGCCCCAGCATTTT. It translates to CAISEETINQPQHF. The rearrangement links TRBV10-3 to TRBJ1-5; the D is unclear. Trimming took 2 bases from V and 4 from J, leaving 9 bases between them. The CDR3 spans 14 residues. From germline, CDR1 is ENHRY and CDR2 SYGVKD.

The V call is TRBV11-2, the J call TRBJ1-4; a possible D gene is TRBD1 (6 bases). CDR1 SGHAT and CDR2 FQNNGV come from the germline V gene. CDR3 size: 15 residues. V was trimmed by 6 bases and J by 7 bases, leaving 18 bases between them. The CDR3 here is CASSLNGGAAEKLFF. The CDR3 DNA follows: TGTGCCAGCAGTCTTAATGGGGGCGCCGCTGAAAAACTGTTTTTT.

The V call is TRBV29-1, the J call TRBJ1-5; possible D gene TRBD1, 5 bases. Per the germline V gene, CDR1 is SQVTM and CDR2 is ANQGSEA. The CDR3 sequence is 13 residues long. Trimming removed 3 bases from V and 5 bases from J, with 11 bases in between. The CDR3 region has the DNA TGCAGCGTTGAGGTCAGGGCTGATCAGCCCCAGCATTTT. Translating it yields CSVEVRADQPQHF.

This clone was counted a single time. Compared with germline, one end of the junction differs, possibly owing to a read error. This chain joins TRBV9 and TRBJ2-1; TRBD2 aligns across 10 bases. The length of the CDR3 is 12 residues. Per germline, CDR1 SGDLS and CDR2 YYNGEE. CDR3 protein: CASSPSRAGGVF. In nucleotides, the CDR3 is TGTGCCAGCAGCCCCAGTAGAGCGGGAGGGGTCTTC.

This chain uses TRBV5-4 with TRBJ1-2; TRBD1 is a possible D gene (5 bases). V lost 0 bases and J lost 8, with 17 bases in between. The CDR3 is 15 amino acids. The V gene's germline CDR1 is SGHNT and CDR2 YYREEE (reference sequence). In DNA, the CDR3 is TGTGCCAGCAGCTTGGCCCTCAGGGTCTCCGACGGCTACACCTTC. Translation gives CASSLALRVSDGYTF.

This chain uses TRBV18 with TRBJ2-6; D is ambiguous. The germline V gene encodes CDR1 KGHSH and CDR2 LQKENI. V shed 8 bases and J shed 0 bases, with 8 bases lying between them. The CDR3 extends over 14 amino acids. CDR3 region: CASLSSSGANVLTF. For the CDR3, the DNA is TGTGCCAGCCTGAGCTCCTCTGGGGCCAACGTCCTGACTTTC.

The chain is built from TRBV5-1 and TRBJ1-6, with D unclear. CDR1 and CDR2 (germline): SGHRS, YFSETQ. The CDR3 is 13 amino acids. V was cut by 7 bases and J by 5 bases, with 10 bases left in between. The CDR3 DNA follows: TGCGCCAGCTCGAGGGCCAATAATTCACCCCTCCACTTT. It specifies CASSRANNSPLHF.

This chain joins TRBV5-6 and TRBJ2-7, with D perhaps TRBD1 (6 bases). Germline V lookup: CDR1 SGHDT, CDR2 YYEEEE. Between the trimmed V and J ends, which lost 4 bases and 5 bases, there was a span of 13 bases. CDR3 size: 13 residues. CDR3 region: CASSLRGTDEQYF. Written as DNA, the CDR3 is TGTGCCAGCAGCCTCAGGGGAACGGACGAGCAGTACTTC.

The V gene is TRBV5-6, the J gene TRBJ2-2; D perhaps matches TRBD2 (5 bases). CDR3 length equals 15 residues. V lost 3 bases, J lost 6 bases, and 15 bases lay in between. Germline lookup yields CDR1 SGHDT and CDR2 YYEEEE. CDR3 nucleotide sequence: TGTGCCAGCAGCTCGGACTCCCCTCTTTCCGGGGAGCTGTTTTTT. Amino acid sequence: CASSSDSPLSGELFF.

The gene calls are TRBV5-5 and TRBJ1-1; D is unresolved. Trimming shortened V by 2 bases and J by 3 bases, and 5 bases separated the two germline ends. This CDR3 is built from 12 residues. The germline CDR1 and CDR2 sequences are SGHKS and YYEKEE (reference sequence). CDR3 sequence (DNA): TGTGCCAGCAGCTTCACAGACACTGAAGCTTTCTTT. Protein product: CASSFTDTEAFF.